This T cell receptor (beta chain) was identified in a study of early T cells in non-severe SARS-CoV-2 infection. Background on the study: Sequenced bulk RNA came from whole blood that was unsorted, and chains were unpaired. Study outcomes and limitations: Comparison of clonotypes with VDJdb favored anti-spike CD8 responses while missing private and CD4 specificities.

Individual cDNA molecules were tagged with unique molecular identifiers, the study reported. TCRdb reprocessed the 5' RACE reads with MiXCR, giving one entry per CDR3 protein. The sample lists 15,000 to 20,000 distinct CDR3 sequences, approximately 6.1% occurring once. CDR3 length equals 15 residues. In germline, CDR1 is SGHRS, CDR2 YFSETQ. V shed 4 bases, J shed 2 bases, and the junction held 7 bases outside the gene matches. In this sample, this clonotype turned up many times. Antigen specificity is unknown. The material sequenced was whole blood. The TCR comes from an adult who was a healthcare worker with PCR-confirmed SARS-CoV-2 infection or an uninfected control (not recorded which). The V and J genes are TRBV5-1 and TRBJ2-5; TRBD2 agrees at 8 bases. CDR3 DNA sequence: TGCGCCAGCAGCGTTGAGACTAGCGAACAAGAGACCCAGTACTTC. Its protein is CASSVETSEQETQYF.